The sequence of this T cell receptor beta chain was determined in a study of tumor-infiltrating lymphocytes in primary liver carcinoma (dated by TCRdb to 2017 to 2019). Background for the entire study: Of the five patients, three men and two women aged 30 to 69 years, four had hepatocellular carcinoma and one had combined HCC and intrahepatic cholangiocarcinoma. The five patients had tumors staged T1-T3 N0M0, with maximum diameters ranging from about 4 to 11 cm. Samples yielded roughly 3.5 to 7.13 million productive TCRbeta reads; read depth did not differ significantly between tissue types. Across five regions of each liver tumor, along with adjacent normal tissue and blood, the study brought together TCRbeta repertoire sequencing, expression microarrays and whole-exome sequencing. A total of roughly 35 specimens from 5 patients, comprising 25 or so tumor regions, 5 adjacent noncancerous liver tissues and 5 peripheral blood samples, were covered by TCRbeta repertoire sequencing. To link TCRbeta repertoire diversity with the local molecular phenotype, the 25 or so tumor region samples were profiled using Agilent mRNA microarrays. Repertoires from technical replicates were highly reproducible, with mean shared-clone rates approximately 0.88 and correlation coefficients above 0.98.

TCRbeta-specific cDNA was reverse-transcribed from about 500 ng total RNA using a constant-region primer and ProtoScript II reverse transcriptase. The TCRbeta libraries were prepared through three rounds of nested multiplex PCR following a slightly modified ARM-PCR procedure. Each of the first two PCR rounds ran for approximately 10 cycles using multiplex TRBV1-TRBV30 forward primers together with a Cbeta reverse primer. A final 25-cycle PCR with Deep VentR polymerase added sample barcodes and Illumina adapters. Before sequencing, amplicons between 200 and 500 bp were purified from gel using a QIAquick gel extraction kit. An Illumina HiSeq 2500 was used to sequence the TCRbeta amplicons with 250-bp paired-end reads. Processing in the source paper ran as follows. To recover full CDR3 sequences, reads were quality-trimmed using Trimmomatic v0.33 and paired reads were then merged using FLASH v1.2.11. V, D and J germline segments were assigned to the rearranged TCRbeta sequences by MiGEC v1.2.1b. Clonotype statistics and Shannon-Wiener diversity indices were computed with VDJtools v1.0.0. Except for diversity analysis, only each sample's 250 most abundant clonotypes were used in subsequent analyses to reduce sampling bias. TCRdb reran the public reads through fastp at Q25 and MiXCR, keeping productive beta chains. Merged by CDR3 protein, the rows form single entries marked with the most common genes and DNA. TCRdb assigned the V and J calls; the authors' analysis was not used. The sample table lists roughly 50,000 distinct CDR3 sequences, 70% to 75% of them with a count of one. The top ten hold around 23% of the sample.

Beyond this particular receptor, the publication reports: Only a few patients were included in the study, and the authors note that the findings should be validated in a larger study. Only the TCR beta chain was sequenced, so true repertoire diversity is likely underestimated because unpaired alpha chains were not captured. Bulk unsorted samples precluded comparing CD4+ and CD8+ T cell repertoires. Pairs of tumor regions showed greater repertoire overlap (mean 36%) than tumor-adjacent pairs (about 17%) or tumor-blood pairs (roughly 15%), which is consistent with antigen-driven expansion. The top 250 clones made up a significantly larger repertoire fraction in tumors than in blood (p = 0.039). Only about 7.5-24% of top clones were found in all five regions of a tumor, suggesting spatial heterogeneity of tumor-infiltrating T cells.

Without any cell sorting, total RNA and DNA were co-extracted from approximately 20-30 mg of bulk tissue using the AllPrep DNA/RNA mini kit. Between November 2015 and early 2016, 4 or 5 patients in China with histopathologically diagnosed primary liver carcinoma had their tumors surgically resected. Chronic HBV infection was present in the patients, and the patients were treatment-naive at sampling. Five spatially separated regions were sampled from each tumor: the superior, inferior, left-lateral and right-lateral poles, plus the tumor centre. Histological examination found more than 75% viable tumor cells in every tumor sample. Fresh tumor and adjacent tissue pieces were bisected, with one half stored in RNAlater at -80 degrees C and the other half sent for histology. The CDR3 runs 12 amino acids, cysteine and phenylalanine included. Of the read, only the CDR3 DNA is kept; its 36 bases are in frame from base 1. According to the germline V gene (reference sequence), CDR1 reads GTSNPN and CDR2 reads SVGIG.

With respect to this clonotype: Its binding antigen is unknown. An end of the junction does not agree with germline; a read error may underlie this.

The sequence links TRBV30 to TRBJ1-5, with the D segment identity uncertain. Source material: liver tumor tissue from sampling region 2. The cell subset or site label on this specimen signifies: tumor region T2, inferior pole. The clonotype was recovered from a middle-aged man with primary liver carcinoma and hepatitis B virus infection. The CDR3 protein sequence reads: CACMTSKQPQHF. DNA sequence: TGTGCCTGCATGACAAGCAAACAGCCCCAGCATTTT.